A single sample is the source of the 19 T cell receptor beta chains below, sequenced in a study of cytomegalovirus exposure and HLA in healthy donors. PCR was performed using 60 Vbeta and 13 Jbeta primers. Some clones are missing from TCRdb's copy, which holds only in-frame ones; the method was immunoSEQ multiplex PCR. The sample holds 45,000 to 55,000 clones. The sample was PBMCs. Receptor source: a woman between 50 and 59 years old in good health and CMV-seropositive.

The gene calls are TRBV5-5 and TRBJ2-5; maybe TRBD1 (6 bases). Germline assignment: CDR1 SGHKS and CDR2 YYEKEE (reference sequence). Trimming left V 1 base short and J 2 bases short, with 12 bases between. This CDR3 comprises 15 residues. CDR3 sequence reads: CASSLMGARQETQYF. The CDR3 region has the DNA TGTGCCAGCAGCTTGATGGGGGCAAGACAAGAGACCCAGTACTTC.

This chain connects TRBV6-5 to TRBJ1-5; TRBD1 matches 7 bases. This CDR3 spans 15 amino acids. Germline trimming cut 6 bases from V and 1 base from J; bases unmatched to any gene: 6. Germline values: CDR1 MNHEY, CDR2 SVGAGI. CDR3 amino acids: CASSYNRGSNQPQHF. The CDR3 bases are TGTGCCAGCAGCTACAACAGGGGAAGCAATCAGCCCCAGCATTTT.

The genes are TRBV10-2 and TRBJ1-4; a possible D gene is TRBD1 (5 bases). Trimming pared 2 bases from V and 7 bases from J, leaving 14 bases between. This CDR3 comprises 15 residues. The germline CDR1 and CDR2 sequences are WSHSY and SAAADI. CDR3 coding DNA: TGCGCCAGCAGTGAGGTCTCAGGGAGGGGTGAAAAACTGTTTTTT. Its translation: CASSEVSGRGEKLFF.

The chain links TRBV21-1 to TRBJ2-7; TRBD1 was called by the table and not checked on the DNA. TRBV21-1 is recorded as a pseudogene. This CDR3 has 14 amino acids. The CDR3 loop is CASSKLDRDDEQYF. CDR3 nucleotide sequence: TGTGCCAGCAGCAAATTAGACAGGGACGACGAGCAGTACTTC.

This rearrangement joins TRBV7-3 to TRBJ2-5; TRBD2 agrees at 10 bases. V lost 4 bases and J lost 5; bases outside the gene matches: 7. The germline CDR1 and CDR2 sequences are SGHTA and FQGTGA. The CDR3 consists of 15 residues. CDR3 in amino acids: CASSSSGGTVETQYF. The CDR3 nucleotides read TGTGCCAGCAGCTCTAGCGGGGGAACGGTGGAGACCCAGTACTTC. Combining the CDR3 with reference TRBV7-3 and TRBJ2-5 gives the whole variable domain GAGVSQTPSNKVTEKGKYVELRCDPISGHTALYWYRQSLGQGPEFLIYFQGTGAADDSGLPNDRFFAVRPEGSVSTLKIQRTERGDSAVYLCASSSSGGTVETQYFGPGTRLLVL.

The gene calls are TRBV6-6 and TRBJ2-7; 7 bases match TRBD2. The V segment lost 6 bases and the J segment 0 bases; nucleotides outside the gene matches: 11. Germline V CDR1 and CDR2: MNHNY, SVGAGI (reference sequence). The CDR3 spans 16 residues. For the CDR3, the DNA is TGTGCCAGCAGATTCGGTGGGAGGGCAAGCTCCTACGAGCAGTACTTC. Protein: CASRFGGRASSYEQYF.

The rearrangement uses TRBV2 and TRBJ2-3, with 10 bases identical to TRBD1. From germline, CDR1 is SNHLY and CDR2 FYNNEI. The CDR3 sequence is 14 residues long. Germline trimming cut 6 bases from V and 3 bases from J; bases unmatched to any gene: 3. CDR3 loop: CASSRDRGTDTQYF. The CDR3 region has the DNA TGTGCCAGCAGCCGGGACAGGGGTACAGATACGCAGTATTTT.

The rearrangement joins TRBV6-6 to TRBJ1-6; 7 bases agree with TRBD1. CDR1 is MNHNY and CDR2 is SVGAGI in the germline V gene (reference sequence). This CDR3 is built from 16 residues. The junction had 14 bases not matched to a gene; V was cut back by 5 bases and J by 10 bases. CDR3 nucleotide sequence: TGTGCCAGCAGTCACCTTGGGGCACAGGGGACATCACCCCTCCACTTT. This encodes CASSHLGAQGTSPLHF.

The chain combines TRBV5-8 with TRBJ1-5, with 11 positions matching TRBD1. The CDR3 length is 15 residues. J lost 4 bases, V lost 4 bases, and 4 bases had no gene match. Germline V gene lookup returns CDR1 SGHTS and CDR2 YDEGEE. In nucleotides, the CDR3 is TGTGCCAGCAGCCCGGGACAGGGGGTTAATCAGCCCCAGCATTTT. Translation: CASSPGQGVNQPQHF.

The chain has TRBV27 and TRBJ1-2, with D unresolved. Germline loops: CDR1 MNHEY, CDR2 SMNVEV (reference sequence). The CDR3 loop spans 15 amino acids. Trimming cost V 2 bases and J 0 bases, with 10 bases left between them. The CDR3 sequence is CASSLGGNPNYGYTF. CDR3 in DNA: TGTGCCAGCAGTTTAGGCGGGAATCCTAACTATGGCTACACCTTC.

This chain connects TRBV9 to TRBJ2-1; TRBD1 matches at 9 bases. This CDR3 is built from 16 residues. The V gene's germline CDR1 is SGDLS and CDR2 YYNGEE. J gave up 8 bases and V 3 bases, and 12 bases lay outside the gene matches. The CDR3 DNA follows: TGTGCCAGCAGCGCATCGATGGACAGGGGCCACGATGAGCAGTTCTTC. It yields the protein CASSASMDRGHDEQFF.

This sequence joins TRBV7-6 and TRBJ2-3; 10 bases match TRBD2. The CDR3 extends over 15 amino acids. Germline trimming cut 1 base from V and 4 bases from J; bases unmatched to any gene: 2. CDR1 and CDR2 (germline): SGHVS, FNYEAQ. The CDR3 sequence: CASSLGGTSADTQYF. The DNA of the CDR3 is TGTGCCAGCAGCTTAGGGGGGACTAGCGCAGATACGCAGTATTTT.

V usage is TRBV4-1 and J usage is TRBJ2-2; 7 bases map to TRBD2. Germline-derived CDR1 and CDR2 are MGHRA and YSYEKL. The V and J ends lost 4 bases and 4 bases, in that order; junction bases with no gene match: 9. This CDR3 spans 16 amino acids. CDR3 residues: CASSRPGVAGTGELFF. The CDR3 DNA is TGCGCCAGCAGCCGCCCTGGCGTAGCGGGCACCGGGGAGCTGTTTTTT.

V is TRBV11-3 and J is TRBJ2-7; 9 bases are a match to TRBD2. With V trimmed by 5 bases and J by 3 bases, 2 bases remained unmatched. Germline V gene sequence: CDR1 SGHNT, CDR2 YENEEA. The CDR3 contains 13 residues. CDR3 coding DNA: TGTGCCAGCAGCCTGCGGGAGGGCTACGAGCAGTACTTC. Translating gives CASSLREGYEQYF.

The chain has TRBV6-1 and TRBJ1-3; the D gene is possibly TRBD1 (6 bases). V was trimmed by 4 bases and J by 4 bases, leaving 8 bases between them. The germline V gene has CDR1 MNHNS and CDR2 SASEGT. This CDR3 has 13 residues. CDR3 region: CASSVDRGNTIYF. CDR3 bases: TGTGCCAGCAGTGTGGACAGAGGAAACACCATATATTTT.

The chain has TRBV29-1 and TRBJ1-1, with 7 bases lining up with TRBD1. J gave up 1 base and V 4 bases, and 0 bases lay outside the gene matches. Germline-derived CDR1 and CDR2 are SQVTM and ANQGSEA. The length of the CDR3 is 12 residues. CDR3 DNA sequence: TGCAGCGTTGGGACAGGGAACACTGAAGCTTTCTTT. Amino acids: CSVGTGNTEAFF.

The chain joins TRBV6-6 to TRBJ2-1, with 10 nucleotides matching TRBD2. V shed 4 bases and J 10 bases; nucleotides not matched to a gene: 10. The germline CDR1 and CDR2 sequences are MNHNY and SVGAGI (reference sequence). This CDR3 is 15 amino acids long. CDR3 loop: CASSSLAGQMGEQFF. CDR3 coding DNA: TGTGCCAGCAGTTCACTAGCGGGACAGATGGGGGAGCAGTTCTTC.

The rearrangement joins TRBV10-3 to TRBJ1-2, with 8 nucleotides matching TRBD1. V shed 0 bases, J shed 3 bases, and the junction held 18 bases outside the gene matches. Germline V lookup: CDR1 ENHRY, CDR2 SYGVKD. CDR3 length: 20 residues. CDR3 amino acids: CAISESNRTGSLHEDYGYTF. In nucleotides, the CDR3 is TGTGCCATCAGTGAGTCGAATCGGACAGGGAGTCTCCACGAGGACTATGGCTACACCTTC.

This sequence joins TRBV5-8 and TRBJ2-1; D is possibly TRBD1 (5 bases). Trimming left V 4 bases short and J 3 bases short, with 14 bases between. The CDR3 contains 15 residues. Looked up from germline, CDR1 is SGHTS and CDR2 is YDEGEE. The CDR3 region has the DNA TGTGCCAGCAGCCAGGGTCCTTCGCTCTACAATGAGCAGTTCTTC. This sequence encodes CASSQGPSLYNEQFF.